This T cell receptor beta chain was observed in a study of cytomegalovirus exposure and HLA in healthy donors. Study-wide points: Several of the most significant clusters appeared linked to common viral pathogens, based on a later analysis.

On this clone: The antigen is not known.

The primer mix had 60 Vbeta and 13 Jbeta primers. TCRdb's table, derived via immunoSEQ multiplex PCR, lists solely in-frame clones and lacks some. The table has roughly 180,000 clones, almost 85% seen once; the top ten hold 4.8%. Specimen: PBMCs. The TCR sequence derives from a girl between 5 and 17 years old in good health and CMV-seropositive.

The CDR3 loop reads CASSAGGGYTF. The CDR3 region has the DNA TGTGCCAGCAGTGCTGGGGGCGGCTACACCTTC. This chain joins TRBV6-4 and TRBJ1-2; D perhaps matches TRBD1 (6 bases). This CDR3 has 11 residues. Trimming took off 4 bases at V and 8 bases at J, with 8 bases between the two ends. Germline values: CDR1 MRHNA, CDR2 SNTAGT.